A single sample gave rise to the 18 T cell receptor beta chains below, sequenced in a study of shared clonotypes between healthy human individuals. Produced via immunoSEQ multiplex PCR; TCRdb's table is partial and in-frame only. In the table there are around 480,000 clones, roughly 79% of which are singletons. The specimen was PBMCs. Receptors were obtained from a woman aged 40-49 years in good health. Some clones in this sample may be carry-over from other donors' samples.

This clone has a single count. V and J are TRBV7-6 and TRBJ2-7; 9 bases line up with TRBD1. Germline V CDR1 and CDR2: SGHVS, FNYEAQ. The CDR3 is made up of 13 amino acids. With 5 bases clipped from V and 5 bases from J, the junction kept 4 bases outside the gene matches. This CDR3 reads CASSLDRGDEQYF. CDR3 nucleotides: TGTGCCAGCAGCCTAGACAGGGGGGACGAGCAGTACTTC.

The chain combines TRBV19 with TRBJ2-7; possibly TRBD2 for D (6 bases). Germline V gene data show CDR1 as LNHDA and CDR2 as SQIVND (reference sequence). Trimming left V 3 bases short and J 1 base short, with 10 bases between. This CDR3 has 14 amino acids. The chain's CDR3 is CASSMTRSSYEQYF. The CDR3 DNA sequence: TGTGCCAGTAGTATGACTAGGAGTTCCTACGAGCAGTACTTC.

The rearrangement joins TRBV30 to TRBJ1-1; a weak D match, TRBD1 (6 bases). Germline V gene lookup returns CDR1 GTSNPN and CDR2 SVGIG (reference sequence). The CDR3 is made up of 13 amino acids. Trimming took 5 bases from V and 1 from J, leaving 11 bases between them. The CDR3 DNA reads TGTGCCTGGCGCCCGGACAGGAACACTGAAGCTTTCTTT. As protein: CAWRPDRNTEAFF.

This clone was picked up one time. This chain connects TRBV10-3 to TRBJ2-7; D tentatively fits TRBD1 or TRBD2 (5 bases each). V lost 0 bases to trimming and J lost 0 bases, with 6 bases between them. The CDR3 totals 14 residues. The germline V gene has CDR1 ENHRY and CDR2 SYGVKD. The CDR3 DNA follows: TGTGCCATCAGTGAGTCGGGGGACTCCTACGAGCAGTACTTC. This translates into CAISESGDSYEQYF.

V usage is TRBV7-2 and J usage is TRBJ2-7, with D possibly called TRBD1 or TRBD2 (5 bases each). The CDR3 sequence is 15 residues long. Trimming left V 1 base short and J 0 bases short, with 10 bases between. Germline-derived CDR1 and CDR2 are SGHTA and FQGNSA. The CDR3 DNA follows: TGTGCCAGCAGCTTAGGAGGGACCAACTCCTACGAGCAGTACTTC. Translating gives CASSLGGTNSYEQYF.

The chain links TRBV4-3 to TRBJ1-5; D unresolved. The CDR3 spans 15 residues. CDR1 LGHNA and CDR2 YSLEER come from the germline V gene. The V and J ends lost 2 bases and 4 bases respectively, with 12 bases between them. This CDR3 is CASSQWYTKNQPQHF. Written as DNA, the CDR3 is TGCGCCAGCAGCCAATGGTACACAAAGAATCAGCCCCAGCATTTT.

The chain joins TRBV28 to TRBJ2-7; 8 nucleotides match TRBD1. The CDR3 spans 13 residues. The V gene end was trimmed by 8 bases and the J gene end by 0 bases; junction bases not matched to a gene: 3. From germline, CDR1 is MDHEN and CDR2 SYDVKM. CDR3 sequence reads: CASLGQVSYEQYF. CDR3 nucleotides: TGTGCCAGCTTGGGACAGGTCTCCTACGAGCAGTACTTC.

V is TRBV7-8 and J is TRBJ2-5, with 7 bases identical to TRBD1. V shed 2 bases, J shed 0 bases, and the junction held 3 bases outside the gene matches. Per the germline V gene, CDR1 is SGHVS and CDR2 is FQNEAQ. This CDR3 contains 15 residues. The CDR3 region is CASSLYGQDQETQYF. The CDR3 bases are TGTGCCAGCAGCTTATACGGACAGGACCAAGAGACCCAGTACTTC.

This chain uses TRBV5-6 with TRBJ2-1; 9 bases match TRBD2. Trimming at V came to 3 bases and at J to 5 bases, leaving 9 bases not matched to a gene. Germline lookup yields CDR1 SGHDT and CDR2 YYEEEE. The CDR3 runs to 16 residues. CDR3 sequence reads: CASSSTFSGRNNEQFF. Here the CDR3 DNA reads TGTGCCAGCAGCTCCACCTTTAGCGGGAGAAACAATGAGCAGTTCTTC.

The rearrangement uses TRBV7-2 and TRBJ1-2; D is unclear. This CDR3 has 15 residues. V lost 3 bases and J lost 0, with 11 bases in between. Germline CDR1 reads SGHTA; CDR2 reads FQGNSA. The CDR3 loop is CASSFRTNTNYGYTF. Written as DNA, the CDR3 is TGTGCCAGCAGCTTTAGGACGAATACTAACTATGGCTACACCTTC. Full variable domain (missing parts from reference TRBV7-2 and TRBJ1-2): GAGVSQSPSNKVTEKGKDVELRCDPISGHTALYWYRQSLGQGLEFLIYFQGNSAPDKSGLPSDRFSAERTGGSVSTLTIQRTQQEDSAVYLCASSFRTNTNYGYTFGSGTRLTVV.

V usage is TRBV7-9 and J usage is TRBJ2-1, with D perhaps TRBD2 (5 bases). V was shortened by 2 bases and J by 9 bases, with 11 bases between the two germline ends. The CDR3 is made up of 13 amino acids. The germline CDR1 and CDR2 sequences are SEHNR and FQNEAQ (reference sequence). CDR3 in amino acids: CASSLFQDSEQFF. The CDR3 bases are TGTGCCAGCAGCTTATTTCAGGACTCTGAGCAGTTCTTC.

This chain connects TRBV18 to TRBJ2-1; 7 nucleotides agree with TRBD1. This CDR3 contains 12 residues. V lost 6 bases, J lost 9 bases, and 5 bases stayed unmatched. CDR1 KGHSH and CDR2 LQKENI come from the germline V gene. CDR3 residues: CASSTTGLEQFF. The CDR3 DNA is TGTGCCAGCTCCACGACAGGGCTTGAGCAGTTCTTC.

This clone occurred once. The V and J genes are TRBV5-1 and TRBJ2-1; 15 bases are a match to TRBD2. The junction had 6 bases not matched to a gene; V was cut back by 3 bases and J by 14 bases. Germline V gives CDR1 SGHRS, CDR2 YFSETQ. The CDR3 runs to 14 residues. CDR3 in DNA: TGCGCCAGCAGCTCCGGGACTAGCGGGAGGCGGAAGTTCTTC. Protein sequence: CASSSGTSGRRKFF.

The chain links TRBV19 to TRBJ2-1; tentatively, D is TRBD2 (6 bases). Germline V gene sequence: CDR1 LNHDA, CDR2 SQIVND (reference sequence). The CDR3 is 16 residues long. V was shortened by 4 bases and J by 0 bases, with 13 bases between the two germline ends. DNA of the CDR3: TGTGCCAGTAGTACCCTTAGCGGCCTCTCCTACAATGAGCAGTTCTTC. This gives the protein CASSTLSGLSYNEQFF. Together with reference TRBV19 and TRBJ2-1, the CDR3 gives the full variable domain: DGGITQSPKYLFRKEGQNVTLSCEQNLNHDAMYWYRQDPGQGLRLIYYSQIVNDFQKGDIAEGYSVSREKKESFPLTVTSAQKNPTAFYLCASSTLSGLSYNEQFFGPGTRLTVL.

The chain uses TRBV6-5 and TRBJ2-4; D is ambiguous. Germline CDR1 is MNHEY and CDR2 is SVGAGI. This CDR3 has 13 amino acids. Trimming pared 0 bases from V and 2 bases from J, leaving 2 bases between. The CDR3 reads CASSYSTKNIQYF. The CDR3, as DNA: TGTGCCAGCAGTTACTCGACCAAAAACATTCAGTACTTC.

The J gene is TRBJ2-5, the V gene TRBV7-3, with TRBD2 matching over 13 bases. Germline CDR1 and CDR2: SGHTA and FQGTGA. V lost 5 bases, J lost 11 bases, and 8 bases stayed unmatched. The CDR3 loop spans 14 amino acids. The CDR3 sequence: CASSPGLAGEKQYF. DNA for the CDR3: TGTGCCAGCAGCCCCGGACTAGCGGGAGAAAAACAGTACTTC.

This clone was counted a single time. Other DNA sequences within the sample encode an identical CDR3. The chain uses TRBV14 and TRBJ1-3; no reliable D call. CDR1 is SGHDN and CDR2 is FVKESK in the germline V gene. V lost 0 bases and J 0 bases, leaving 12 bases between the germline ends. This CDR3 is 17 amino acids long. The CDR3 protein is CASSQDLPRASGNTIYF. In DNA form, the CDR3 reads TGTGCCAGCAGCCAAGATCTACCGAGGGCCTCTGGAAACACCATATATTTT.

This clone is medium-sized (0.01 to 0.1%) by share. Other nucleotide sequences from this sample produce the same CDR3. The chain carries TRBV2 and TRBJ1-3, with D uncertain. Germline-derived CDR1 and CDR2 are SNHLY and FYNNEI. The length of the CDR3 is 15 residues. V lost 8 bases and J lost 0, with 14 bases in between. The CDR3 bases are TGTGCCAGCTCGTCCAGGCCCTCCTCTGGAAACACCATATATTTT. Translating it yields CASSSRPSSGNTIYF. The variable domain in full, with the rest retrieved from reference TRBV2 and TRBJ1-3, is EPEVTQTPSHQVTQMGQEVILRCVPISNHLYFYWYRQILGQKVEFLVSFYNNEISEKSEIFDDQFSVERPDGSNFTLKIRSTKLEDSAMYFCASSSRPSSGNTIYFGEGSWLTVV.